This T cell receptor (beta chain) was found in a study of cytomegalovirus exposure and HLA in healthy donors. With 60 Vbeta and 13 Jbeta primers, the PCR was carried out. The table came from immunoSEQ multiplex PCR; TCRdb's copy has only in-frame clones and leaves some out. The sample lists 90,000 to 100,000 clones; over 75% were seen once. This CDR3 comprises 12 residues. Germline loops: CDR1 SNHLY, CDR2 FYNNEI. Trimming took 8 bases from V and 5 from J, leaving 13 bases between them. Healthy bone marrow donors formed the donor group. Concerning this clone itself: Its antigen is not known.

General study findings and limits: Excluded: some indistinguishable V segments such as TRBV6-2 and TRBV6-3.

The chain joins TRBV2 to TRBJ2-7; TRBD2 might be the D (7 bases). The clonotype was recovered from a man over 45 in good health and CMV-seronegative. What was sequenced was PBMCs. CDR3 in DNA: TGTGCCAGCGGGGGGGGCATAAACGAGCAGTACTTC. It yields the protein CASGGGINEQYF.